The rows below give T cell receptor beta chains drawn from one sample of a study of T cells in Graves' hyperthyroidism and ophthalmopathy. A single record per CDR3 protein comes from TCRdb applying MiXCR to the multiplex PCR reads. The sample has under 350,000 distinct CDR3 sequences; about 25% are singletons. The sample comprised blood. All receptors derive from a man aged 35 to 55 with Graves' hyperthyroidism that later progressed to Graves' ophthalmopathy. CDR3s include the opening cysteine and the closing phenylalanine or tryptophan. D genes are given only for firm matches. The size field is filled for only some rows; it gives once, few, many or a size class.

CDR3 protein,CDR3 DNA,J gene,D gene,clone size,V gene
CASSYSGQLNYGYTF,TGTGCCAGCAGTTACTCGGGACAGCTAAACTATGGCTACACCTTC,TRBJ1-2,TRBD1,-,TRBV6-5
CASSLGGDYEQYF,TGTGCCAGCTCCCTTGGAGGGGACTACGAGCAGTACTTC,TRBJ2-7,-,-,TRBV28
CASSEQPWDTEAFF,TGTGCCAGCAGTGAACAGCCGTGGGACACTGAAGCTTTCTTT,TRBJ1-1,-,-,TRBV6-1
CASSPKLAKETQYF,TGCGCCAGCAGCCCGAAGCTAGCGAAAGAGACCCAGTACTTC,TRBJ2-5,-,many,TRBV5-1
CAISGTGGLGGQPQHF,TGTGCCATCAGTGGTACAGGGGGATTGGGGGGTCAGCCCCAGCATTTT,TRBJ1-5,TRBD1,many,TRBV10-3
CASSTSGQGAGGYTF,TGTGCCAGCAGCACCTCGGGACAGGGGGCTGGTGGCTACACCTTC,TRBJ1-2,TRBD1,many,TRBV11-3
CASGGPSNSPLHF,TGTGCCTCCGGAGGACCGAGTAATTCACCCCTCCACTTT,TRBJ1-6,-,-,TRBV30
CASSPGTGGNEQYF,TGTGCCAGCAGCCCTGGGACAGGGGGGAACGAGCAGTACTTC,TRBJ2-7,TRBD1,many,TRBV27
CASSDMRYEQYF,TGTGCCAGCAGTGATATGAGATACGAGCAGTACTTC,TRBJ2-7,-,-,TRBV6-1
CASSIISHVGTEAFF,TGTGCCAGTAGTATTATCTCTCACGTTGGGACTGAAGCTTTCTTT,TRBJ1-1,-,-,TRBV19
CSAASSGTFYEQYF,TGCAGTGCTGCCTCGTCCGGGACTTTCTACGAGCAGTACTTC,TRBJ2-7,-,many,TRBV20-1
CASSYSGGRAVGTGELFF,TGTGCCAGCAGTTACTCAGGCGGGAGGGCCGTCGGCACCGGGGAGCTGTTTTTT,TRBJ2-2,TRBD2,-,TRBV6-2/TRBV6-3
CASSDAPRAQYF,TGTGCCAGCAGCGACGCTCCCAGGGCCCAGTACTTC,TRBJ2-5,-,-,TRBV6-1
CASPRGPLNTGELFF,TGCGCCAGCCCAAGGGGACCGTTGAACACCGGGGAGCTGTTTTTT,TRBJ2-2,-,many,TRBV4-1
CATSRGPLAQHF,TGTGCCACCAGTCGGGGCCCTTTGGCCCAGCATTTT,TRBJ1-5,-,many,TRBV24-1
CASGPWGGQGLARPHEQFF,TGTGCCAGCGGACCCTGGGGGGGGCAGGGACTAGCGAGGCCACATGAGCAGTTCTTC,TRBJ2-1,TRBD2,many,TRBV6-4
CASSTTGDYGYTF,TGTGCCAGCAGTACGACAGGGGACTATGGCTACACCTTC,TRBJ1-2,TRBD1,-,TRBV6-2/TRBV6-3
CASSFGNQPQHF,TGTGCCAGTAGTTTTGGCAATCAGCCCCAGCATTTT,TRBJ1-5,-,many,TRBV19
CASSFSGRSNTEAFF,TGTGCCAGCAGTTTCTCGGGACGGTCGAACACTGAAGCTTTCTTT,TRBJ1-1,-,-,TRBV28
CASSGEGALNTGELFF,TGTGCCAGCAGTGGAGAGGGGGCCCTGAACACCGGGGAGCTGTTTTTT,TRBJ2-2,TRBD1,once,TRBV6-1
CASSEEGYGYTF,TGTGCCAGCAGTGAAGAGGGCTATGGCTACACCTTC,TRBJ1-2,-,many,TRBV2
CASSSGEGGQPQHF,TGCGCCAGCAGCTCGGGCGAAGGAGGTCAGCCCCAGCATTTT,TRBJ1-5,-,many,TRBV5-1
CATSSWDRVWDEQYF,TGTGCCACCAGCAGCTGGGACAGGGTATGGGACGAGCAGTACTTC,TRBJ2-7,TRBD1,-,TRBV15
CASSATQGRGTQYF,TGTGCCAGCAGTGCGACCCAAGGGCGGGGGACCCAGTACTTC,TRBJ2-5,-,many,TRBV6-1
CASSVEGGSSYEQYF,TGTGCCAGCAGCGTAGAGGGCGGGAGCTCGTACGAGCAGTACTTC,TRBJ2-7,TRBD2,many,TRBV9
CASSLGMQPQHF,TGTGCCAGCAGCTTAGGGATGCAGCCCCAGCATTTT,TRBJ1-5,-,-,TRBV7-9
CAGGGQETQYF,TGTGCCGGAGGTGGTCAAGAGACCCAGTACTTC,TRBJ2-5,-,many,TRBV2
CASSLRGQGTNIQYF,TGTGCCAGCAGTCTCCGGGGACAGGGAACAAACATTCAGTACTTC,TRBJ2-4,TRBD1,few,TRBV12-3/TRBV12-4
CASSFKGSGSSYEQYF,TGTGCCAGCAGTTTCAAAGGTAGCGGGAGCTCCTACGAGCAGTACTTC,TRBJ2-7,TRBD2,many,TRBV28
CASSPALLEGTEAFF,TGTGCCAGCTCACCGGCTTTGTTGGAGGGCACTGAAGCTTTCTTT,TRBJ1-1,-,few,TRBV18
CASSPLGQGDHEQYF,TGTGCCAGTAGCCCACTGGGACAGGGGGACCACGAGCAGTACTTT,TRBJ2-7,TRBD1,many,TRBV19
CASSPLSGSQETQYF,TGTGCCAGCAGTCCACTTAGCGGGAGCCAAGAGACCCAGTACTTC,TRBJ2-5,TRBD2,-,TRBV6-1
CASSLGLAVTYEQYF,TGTGCCAGCAGCCTCGGACTAGCGGTTACCTACGAGCAGTACTTC,TRBJ2-7,TRBD2,many,TRBV7-2
CASSYISGSKETQYF,TGTGCCAGCAGTTACATTAGCGGGAGTAAAGAGACCCAGTACTTC,TRBJ2-5,TRBD2,-,TRBV6-2/TRBV6-3
CASSLVAGNGYTF,TGTGCCAGCAGCTTAGTAGCGGGGAATGGCTACACCTTC,TRBJ1-2,-,many,TRBV7-2
CASRGRSRVGNYGYTF,TGTGCCAGCAGGGGACGATCCAGGGTTGGTAACTATGGCTACACCTTC,TRBJ1-2,-,many,TRBV12-3/TRBV12-4
CASSKPPVGEQYF,TGTGCCAGCAGTAAACCCCCGGTGGGCGAGCAGTACTTC,TRBJ2-7,-,-,TRBV28
CASSLRRTNTEAFF,TGTGCCAGCAGTTTACGGCGGACGAACACTGAAGCTTTCTTT,TRBJ1-1,-,many,TRBV12-3/TRBV12-4
CASSSPGTSPLHF,TGTGCCAGCAGTTCCCCCGGGACTTCACCCCTCCACTTT,TRBJ1-6,-,many,TRBV6-5
CASSGSRTSGRWYEQYF,TGTGCCAGCAGTGGAAGTCGGACTAGCGGGAGATGGTACGAGCAGTACTTC,TRBJ2-7,TRBD2,many,TRBV2
CASESRRGETGGSGELFF,TGTGCCAGCGAATCACGGCGGGGGGAAACAGGGGGCAGCGGGGAGCTGTTTTTT,TRBJ2-2,-,-,TRBV12-3/TRBV12-4
CASSEAISGRNQPQHF,TGTGCCAGCAGTGAAGCTATATCCGGGAGGAATCAGCCCCAGCATTTT,TRBJ1-5,-,many,TRBV6-1
CSARVQAGASYEQYF,TGCAGTGCTAGAGTTCAAGCGGGGGCTTCCTACGAGCAGTACTTC,TRBJ2-7,TRBD2,-,TRBV20-1
CASTPHLTKNTEAFF,TGTGCCAGCACCCCCCACTTGACAAAGAACACTGAAGCTTTCTTT,TRBJ1-1,-,many,TRBV27
CASRKSGAQNEQYF,TGTGCCAGCAGGAAGAGCGGGGCTCAAAACGAGCAGTACTTC,TRBJ2-7,TRBD2,many,TRBV6-1
CASSLGDTDEQYF,TGCGCCAGCAGCTTGGGGGACACCGACGAGCAGTACTTC,TRBJ2-7,-,many,TRBV5-1
CASSGAGAQETQYF,TGTGCCAGCAGCGGGGCGGGAGCCCAAGAGACCCAGTACTTC,TRBJ2-5,TRBD2,many,TRBV9
CASIKREGLYEQYF,TGTGCCAGCATTAAGCGGGAGGGCCTTTACGAGCAGTACTTC,TRBJ2-7,TRBD2,many,TRBV6-2/TRBV6-3
CASLGLAGAPEQYF,TGTGCCAGCCTAGGACTAGCGGGAGCTCCCGAGCAGTACTTC,TRBJ2-7,TRBD2,-,TRBV28
CASSFYPGHRMNTEAFF,TGTGCCAGCAGCTTTTATCCCGGGCACAGAATGAACACTGAAGCTTTCTTT,TRBJ1-1,-,-,TRBV11-2
CASSPMRSPGELFF,TGTGCCAGCAGTCCGATGCGTTCCCCCGGGGAGCTGTTTTTT,TRBJ2-2,-,-,TRBV6-1
CASSFSGRQETQYF,TGTGCCAGCAGCTTTTCTGGGAGGCAAGAGACCCAGTACTTC,TRBJ2-5,-,many,TRBV7-3
CASSPPGGETGELFF,TGTGCCAGCAGCCCCCCAGGGGGTGAAACCGGGGAGCTGTTTTTT,TRBJ2-2,TRBD1,many,TRBV3-1
CSVEDTSGSTYEQYF,TGCAGCGTTGAAGATACTAGCGGGTCTACCTACGAGCAGTACTTC,TRBJ2-7,TRBD2,many,TRBV29-1
CSARKTGTDQETQYF,TGCAGTGCTAGAAAGACAGGGACCGACCAAGAGACCCAGTACTTC,TRBJ2-5,TRBD1,many,TRBV20-1
CASSLIGEGNTEAFF,TGCGCCAGCAGCTTGATTGGGGAGGGGAACACTGAAGCTTTCTTT,TRBJ1-1,-,few,TRBV5-1
CSARDYGGQGGYGYTF,TGCAGTGCTAGAGATTATGGCGGACAGGGGGGATATGGCTACACCTTC,TRBJ1-2,TRBD1,-,TRBV20-1
CASSEGTSGSETQYF,TGCGCCAGCAGTGAGGGGACTAGCGGGAGCGAGACCCAGTACTTC,TRBJ2-5,TRBD2,many,TRBV10-1
CASRPSGHTYEQYF,TGTGCCAGCAGACCATCGGGGCACACCTACGAGCAGTACTTC,TRBJ2-7,-,many,TRBV28